The text below deals with one T cell receptor beta chain. What it binds is not known. PCR was performed using 60 Vbeta and 13 Jbeta primers. Assay: immunoSEQ multiplex PCR; the TCRdb copy retains only in-frame clones and omits some. There are about 100,000 clones in the sample; around three quarters occur only once, and over 5% lies in the top ten. These data belong to a study of cytomegalovirus exposure and HLA in healthy donors. Study context: In an early release, HLA-typed donors contributed 90 million or so unique TCR sequences. For the 300 to 450 genotyped donors, approximately 82% fell within the Caucasian-associated ancestry cluster. Regarding the study as a whole: As confirmed in vitro, three CMV-associated chains were specific for CMV antigens.

This clonotype was sampled from a female donor in good health and CMV-seropositive. The sequenced sample consisted of PBMCs.

The CDR3 here is CASSSDRGIYNEQFF. In DNA form, the CDR3 reads TGTGCCAGCAGTTCCGACAGGGGAATCTACAATGAGCAGTTCTTC. The rearrangement joins TRBV27 to TRBJ2-1; 8 positions match TRBD1. V was clipped by 4 bases and J by 3 bases; unmatched bases: 5. CDR1 and CDR2 from the germline V gene are MNHEY and SMNVEV (reference sequence). CDR3 length: 15 residues.